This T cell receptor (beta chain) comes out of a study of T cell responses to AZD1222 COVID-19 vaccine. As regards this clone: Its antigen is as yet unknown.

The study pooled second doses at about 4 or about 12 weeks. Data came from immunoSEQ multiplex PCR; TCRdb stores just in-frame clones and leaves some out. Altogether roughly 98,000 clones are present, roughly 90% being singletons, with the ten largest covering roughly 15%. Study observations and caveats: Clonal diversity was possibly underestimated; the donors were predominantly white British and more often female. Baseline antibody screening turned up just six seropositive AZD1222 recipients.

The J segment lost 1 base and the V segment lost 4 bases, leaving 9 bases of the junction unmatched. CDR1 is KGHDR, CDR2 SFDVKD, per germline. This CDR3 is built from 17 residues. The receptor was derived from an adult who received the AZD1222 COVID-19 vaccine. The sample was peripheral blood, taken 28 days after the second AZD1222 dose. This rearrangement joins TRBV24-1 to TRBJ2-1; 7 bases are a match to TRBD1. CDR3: CATSDPTPGQSYNEQFF. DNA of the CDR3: TGTGCCACCAGTGACCCGACACCGGGACAGTCCTACAATGAGCAGTTCTTC.